This TCR beta chain was recovered during a study of blood T cell repertoires in COVID-19. Study-level background: Italy, Spain and the United States were the sources of the convalescent and acute COVID-19 samples. PBMCs, B-cell-depleted T cells, or T cells were the source of the cDNA or gDNA that made up the material.

The V gene end was trimmed by 7 bases and the J gene end by 0 bases; junction bases not matched to a gene: 12. This CDR3 contains 17 residues. CDR1 and CDR2 (germline): SQVTM, ANQGSEA. Original methodology: Reference gene primer amplification in the assay estimated nucleated cell counts. This table comes from immunoSEQ multiplex PCR, and its TCRdb copy is limited to in-frame clones, with some not included. V and J calls and clone size come straight from that table; D and trimming were deduced from the DNA. Among over 80,000 clones listed, roughly 90% were seen once. The receptor comes from a woman at least 80 years old with acute or convalescent COVID-19. Sequenced material: peripheral blood. The chain links TRBV29-1 to TRBJ2-1, with 10 nucleotides matching TRBD2. The CDR3 DNA reads TGCAGCGCTACGGGGTTAGCGGGAGGTAACTCCTACAATGAGCAGTTCTTC. It codes for CSATGLAGGNSYNEQFF.